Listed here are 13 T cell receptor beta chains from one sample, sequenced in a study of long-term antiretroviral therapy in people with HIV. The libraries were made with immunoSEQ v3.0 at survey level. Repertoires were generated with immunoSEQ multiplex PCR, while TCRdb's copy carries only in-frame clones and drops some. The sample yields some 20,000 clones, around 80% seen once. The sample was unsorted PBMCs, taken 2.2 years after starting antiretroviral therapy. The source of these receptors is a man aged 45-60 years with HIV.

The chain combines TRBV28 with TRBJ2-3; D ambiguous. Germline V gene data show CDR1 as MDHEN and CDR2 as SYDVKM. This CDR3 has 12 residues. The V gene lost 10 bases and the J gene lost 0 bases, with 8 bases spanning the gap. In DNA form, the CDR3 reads TGTGCCACCCTGACTAGCACAGATACGCAGTATTTT. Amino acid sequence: CATLTSTDTQYF.

The CDR3 loop reads CASSYQGFSPLHF. Here the CDR3 DNA reads TGTGCCAGCAGTTATCAGGGTTTTTCACCCCTCCACTTT. The rearrangement links TRBV11-2 to TRBJ1-6, with D tentatively TRBD1 (5 bases). The CDR3 loop spans 13 amino acids. Trimming removed 6 bases at V and 9 bases at J, with 12 bases between. Germline CDR1 and CDR2: SGHAT and FQNNGV.

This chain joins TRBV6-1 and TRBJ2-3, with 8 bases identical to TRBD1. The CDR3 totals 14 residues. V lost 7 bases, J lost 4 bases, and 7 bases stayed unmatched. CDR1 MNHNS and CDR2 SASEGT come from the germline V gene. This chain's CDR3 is CASKTGARADTQYF. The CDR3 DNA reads TGTGCCAGCAAGACAGGGGCGCGGGCAGATACGCAGTATTTT.

This CDR3 is CASSLNGGTGYTF. CDR3 sequence (DNA): TGTGCCAGCAGCTTAAACGGGGGAACCGGCTACACCTTC. This chain links TRBV7-3 with TRBJ1-2; D may be TRBD1 (5 bases). Per germline, CDR1 SGHTA and CDR2 FQGTGA. V lost 1 base, J lost 8 bases, and 11 bases lay in between. The CDR3 totals 13 residues.

CDR3 loop: CASSPRDRNTGELFF. The CDR3 nucleotides are TGTGCCAGCTCACCACGGGACAGGAACACCGGGGAGCTGTTTTTT. V gene TRBV18 combines with J gene TRBJ2-2, with 7 nucleotides matching TRBD1. Germline CDR1 is KGHSH and CDR2 is LQKENI. With 1 base clipped from V and 1 base from J, the junction kept 0 bases outside the gene matches. The CDR3 runs 15 residues.

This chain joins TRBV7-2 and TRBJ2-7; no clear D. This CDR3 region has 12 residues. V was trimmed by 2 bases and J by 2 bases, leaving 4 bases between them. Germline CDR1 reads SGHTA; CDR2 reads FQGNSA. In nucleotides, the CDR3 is TGTGCCAGCAGCTTACTCACCTACGAGCAGTACTTC. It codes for CASSLLTYEQYF.

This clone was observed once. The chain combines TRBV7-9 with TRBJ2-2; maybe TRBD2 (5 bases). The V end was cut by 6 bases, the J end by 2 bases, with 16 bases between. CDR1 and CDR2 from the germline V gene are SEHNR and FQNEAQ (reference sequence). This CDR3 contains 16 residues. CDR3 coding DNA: TGTGCCAGCAGAAGGCCAAAGGGAGATAACACCGGGGAGCTGTTTTTT. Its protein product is CASRRPKGDNTGELFF. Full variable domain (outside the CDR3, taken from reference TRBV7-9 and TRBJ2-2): DTGVSQNPRHKITKRGQNVTFRCDPISEHNRLYWYRQTLGQGPEFLTYFQNEAQLEKSRLLSDRFSAERPKGSFSTLEIQRTEQGDSAMYLCASRRPKGDNTGELFFGEGSRLTVL.

CDR3 sequence: CASSALGPGELFF. CDR3 nucleotide sequence: TGCGCCAGCAGCGCCTTGGGTCCCGGGGAGCTGTTTTTT. The chain combines TRBV5-1 with TRBJ2-2; D gene uncertain. The CDR3 loop spans 13 amino acids. Germline V lookup: CDR1 SGHRS, CDR2 YFSETQ. The ends were cut back, 4 bases at V and 6 bases at J, with 10 bases in the middle.

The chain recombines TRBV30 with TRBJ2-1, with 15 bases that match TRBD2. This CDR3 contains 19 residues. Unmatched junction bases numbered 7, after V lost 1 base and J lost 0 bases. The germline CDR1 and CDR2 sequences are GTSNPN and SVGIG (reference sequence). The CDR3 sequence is CAWSAIGLAGGRSYNEQFF. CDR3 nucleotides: TGTGCCTGGAGTGCCATTGGACTAGCGGGAGGGCGCTCCTACAATGAGCAGTTCTTC.

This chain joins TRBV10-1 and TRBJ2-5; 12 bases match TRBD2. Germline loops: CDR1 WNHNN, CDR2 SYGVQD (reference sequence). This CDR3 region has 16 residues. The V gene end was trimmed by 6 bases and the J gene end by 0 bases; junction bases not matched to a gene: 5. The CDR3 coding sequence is TGCGCCAGCAGCCATGGACTAGCGGGAAACCAAGAGACCCAGTACTTC. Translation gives CASSHGLAGNQETQYF.

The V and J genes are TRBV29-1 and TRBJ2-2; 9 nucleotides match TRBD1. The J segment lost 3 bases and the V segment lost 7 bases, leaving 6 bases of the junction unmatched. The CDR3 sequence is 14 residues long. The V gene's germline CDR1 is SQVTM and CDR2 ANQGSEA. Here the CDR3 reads CSAGRDRDTGELFF. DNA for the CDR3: TGCAGCGCCGGACGGGACAGGGACACCGGGGAGCTGTTTTTT.

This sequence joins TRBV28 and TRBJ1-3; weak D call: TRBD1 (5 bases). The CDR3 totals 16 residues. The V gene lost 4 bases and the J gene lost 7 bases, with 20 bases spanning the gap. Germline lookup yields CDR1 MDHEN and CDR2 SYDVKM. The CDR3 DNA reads TGTGCCAGCAGTTCAACCGGGGCCTACTCGGCCAACACCATATATTTT. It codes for CASSSTGAYSANTIYF.

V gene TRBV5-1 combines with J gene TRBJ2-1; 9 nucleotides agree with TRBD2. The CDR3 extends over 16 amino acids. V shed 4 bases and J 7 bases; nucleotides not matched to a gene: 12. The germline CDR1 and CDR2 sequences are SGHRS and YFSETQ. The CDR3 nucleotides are TGCGCCAGCAGCCCCCGTAGCGGGGGCCCCCTGAATGAGCAGTTCTTC. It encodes CASSPRSGGPLNEQFF.